This T cell receptor beta chain was captured by sequencing in a study of blood T cell repertoires in COVID-19 (dated by TCRdb to 2018 to 2020). Context from the whole study: Collaborator samples came from the United States, Italy and Spain and covered acute and convalescent phases of COVID-19. A freely available public database, intended as a resource for researchers studying the immune response to SARS-CoV-2, is where the repertoires were released. HLA class I and class II types, where available, came from metadata supplied by the sample provider rather than from assay-based typing. The material from the prospective study consisted of cDNA or gDNA derived from T cells, B-cell-depleted T cells, or PBMCs. Sample metadata almost always included a de-identified subject ID, COVID-19 status, age in years and sex. The samples were drawn from the first 160 participants of the ongoing ImmuneRACE study and from about 1,200 subjects provided by 6 global collaborators. Deeply sampled blood TCRbeta repertoires from subjects exposed to, actively infected with, or recovered from COVID-19 were included in the dataset.

As to this clone: What this receptor recognizes is not known. Base qualities were left out, and no much larger clone turns up one base away.

TCRbeta CDR3 regions were amplified from genomic DNA using the immunoSEQ Assay, a bias-controlled multiplex PCR. Per the original workflow: Nucleated cell counts per sample were estimated from amplification of reference gene primers within the assay. To quantify the absolute abundance of each unique TCRbeta CDR3 rearrangement, sequence reads were collapsed and filtered. For each sample, productive Simpson clonality was calculated by taking the square root of Simpson's diversity index across productive rearrangements. TCRdb limited this immuneACCESS table to in-frame rearrangements with V and J called. A share of clones is missing; checked studies link under half to unresolved V genes, and the rest is unexplained. From that table come the V and J calls and clone size; the DNA was used to work out D and trimming. This sample holds 70,000 to 90,000 clones; over 70% were observed only once. In total, the top ten clones hold approximately 16% of the sample.

General conclusions and limits of the study: Clinical and demographic metadata were provided uncurated, with the amount varying by source and participant.

The CDR3 starts with the cysteine, ends with the phenylalanine, and has 14 residues. Of the read, only the CDR3 DNA is kept; its 42 bases are in frame from base 1. CDR1 and CDR2, looked up from the germline V gene, are SGDLS and YYNGEE. V is reduced by 4 bases and J by 5 bases, leaving a spacing of 15 bases between them. Whole blood was collected in K2EDTA tubes by collaborating institutions according to the institutions' own protocols. Collaborator samples were shipped for TCRbeta analysis as frozen whole blood, isolated PBMCs, or DNA extracted from either sample type. The sample consisted of peripheral blood. This clonotype was obtained from a human donor in a cohort sampled during active COVID-19. The chain was built from TRBV9 and TRBJ2-5, with no reliable assignment of the D segment. The DNA is TGTGCCAGCAGCCTCTCCTGGGCTGGGGAGACCCAGTACTTC. Translated, this gives CASSLSWAGETQYF.